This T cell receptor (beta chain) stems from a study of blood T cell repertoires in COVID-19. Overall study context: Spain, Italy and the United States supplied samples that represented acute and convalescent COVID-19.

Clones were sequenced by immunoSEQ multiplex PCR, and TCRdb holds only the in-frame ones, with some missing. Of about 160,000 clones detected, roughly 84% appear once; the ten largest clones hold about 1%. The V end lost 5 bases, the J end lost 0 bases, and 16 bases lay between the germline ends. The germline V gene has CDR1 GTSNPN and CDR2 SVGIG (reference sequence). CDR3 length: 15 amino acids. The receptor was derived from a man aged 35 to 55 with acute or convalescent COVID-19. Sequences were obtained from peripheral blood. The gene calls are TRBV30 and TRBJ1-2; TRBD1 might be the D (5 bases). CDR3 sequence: CAWGSGDGANYGYTF. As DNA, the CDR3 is TGTGCCTGGGGGTCGGGGGACGGAGCTAACTATGGCTACACCTTC.